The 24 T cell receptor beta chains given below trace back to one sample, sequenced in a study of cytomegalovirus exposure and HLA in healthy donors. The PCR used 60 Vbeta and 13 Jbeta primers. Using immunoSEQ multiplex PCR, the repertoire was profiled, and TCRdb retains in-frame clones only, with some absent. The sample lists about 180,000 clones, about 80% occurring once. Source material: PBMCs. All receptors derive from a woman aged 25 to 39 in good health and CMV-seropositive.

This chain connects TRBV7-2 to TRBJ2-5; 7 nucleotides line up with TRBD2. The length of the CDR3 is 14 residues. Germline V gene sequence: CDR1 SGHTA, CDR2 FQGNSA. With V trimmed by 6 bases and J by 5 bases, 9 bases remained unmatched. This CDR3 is CASRTQRDGETQYF. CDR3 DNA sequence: TGTGCCAGCAGGACCCAGCGGGACGGGGAGACCCAGTACTTC.

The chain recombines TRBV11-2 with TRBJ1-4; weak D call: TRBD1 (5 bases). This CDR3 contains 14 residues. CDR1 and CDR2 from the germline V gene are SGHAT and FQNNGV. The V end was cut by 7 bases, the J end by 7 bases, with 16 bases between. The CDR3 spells CASNRQGRAEKLFF. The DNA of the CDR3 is TGTGCCAGCAACCGTCAGGGTCGGGCTGAAAAACTGTTTTTT.

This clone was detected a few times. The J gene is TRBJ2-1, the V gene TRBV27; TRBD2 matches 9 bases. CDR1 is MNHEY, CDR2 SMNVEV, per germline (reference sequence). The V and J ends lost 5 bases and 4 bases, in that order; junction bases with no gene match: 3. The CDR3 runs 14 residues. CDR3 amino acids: CASSQREVYNEQFF. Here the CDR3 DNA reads TGTGCCAGCAGTCAGCGGGAGGTATACAATGAGCAGTTCTTC.

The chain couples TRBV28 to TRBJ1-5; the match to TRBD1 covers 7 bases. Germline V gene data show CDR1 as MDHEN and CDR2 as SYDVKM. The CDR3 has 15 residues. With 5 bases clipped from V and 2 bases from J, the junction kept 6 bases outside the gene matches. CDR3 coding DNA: TGTGCCAGCAGTACTCGACAGGGAGGCAATCAGCCCCAGCATTTT. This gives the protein CASSTRQGGNQPQHF.

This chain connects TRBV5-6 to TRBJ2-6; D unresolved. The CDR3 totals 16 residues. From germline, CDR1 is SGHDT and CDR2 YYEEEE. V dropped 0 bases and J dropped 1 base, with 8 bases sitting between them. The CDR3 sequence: CASSLDGWSGANVLTF. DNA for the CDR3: TGTGCCAGCAGCTTGGACGGTTGGTCTGGGGCCAACGTCCTGACTTTC.

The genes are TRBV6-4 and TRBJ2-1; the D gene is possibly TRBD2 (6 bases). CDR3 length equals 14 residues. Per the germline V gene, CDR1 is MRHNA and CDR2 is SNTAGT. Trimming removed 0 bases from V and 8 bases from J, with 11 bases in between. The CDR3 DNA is TGTGCCAGCAGTGACTCGATGGCTAGCGATGAGCAGTTCTTC. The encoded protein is CASSDSMASDEQFF.

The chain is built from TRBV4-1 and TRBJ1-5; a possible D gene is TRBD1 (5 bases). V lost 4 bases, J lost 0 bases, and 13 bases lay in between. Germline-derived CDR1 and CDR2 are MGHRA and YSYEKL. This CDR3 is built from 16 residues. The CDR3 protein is CASSLQDSYSNQPQHF. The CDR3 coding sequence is TGCGCCAGCAGCCTTCAAGACAGTTATAGCAATCAGCCCCAGCATTTT.

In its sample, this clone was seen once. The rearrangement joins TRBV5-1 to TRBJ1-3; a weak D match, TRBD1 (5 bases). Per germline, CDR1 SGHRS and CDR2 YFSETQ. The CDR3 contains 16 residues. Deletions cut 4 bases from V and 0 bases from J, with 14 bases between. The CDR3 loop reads CASSPPLGDSGNTIYF. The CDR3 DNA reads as TGCGCCAGCAGCCCCCCGCTAGGGGACTCTGGAAACACCATATATTTT.

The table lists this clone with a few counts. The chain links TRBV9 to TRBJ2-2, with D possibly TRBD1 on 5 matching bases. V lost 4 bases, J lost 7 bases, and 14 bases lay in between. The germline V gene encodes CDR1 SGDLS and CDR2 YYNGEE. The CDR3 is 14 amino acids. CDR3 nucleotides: TGTGCCAGCAGCTGGCTACAGGAGAGCGGGGAGCTGTTTTTT. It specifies CASSWLQESGELFF.

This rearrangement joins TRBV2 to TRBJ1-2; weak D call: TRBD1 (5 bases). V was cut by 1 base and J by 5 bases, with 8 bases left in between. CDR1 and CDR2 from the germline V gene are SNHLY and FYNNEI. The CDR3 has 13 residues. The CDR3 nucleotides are TGTGCCAGCAGTGAAGAGGGGAGGTATGGCTACACCTTC. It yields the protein CASSEEGRYGYTF. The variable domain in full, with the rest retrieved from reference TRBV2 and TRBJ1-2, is EPEVTQTPSHQVTQMGQEVILRCVPISNHLYFYWYRQILGQKVEFLVSFYNNEISEKSEIFDDQFSVERPDGSNFTLKIRSTKLEDSAMYFCASSEEGRYGYTFGSGTRLTVV.

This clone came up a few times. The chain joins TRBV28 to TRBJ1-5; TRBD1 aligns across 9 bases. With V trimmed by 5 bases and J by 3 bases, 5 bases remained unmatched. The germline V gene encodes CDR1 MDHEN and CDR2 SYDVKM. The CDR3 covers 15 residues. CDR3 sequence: CASSPGTGNNQPQHF. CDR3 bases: TGTGCCAGCAGTCCCGGGACAGGGAACAATCAGCCCCAGCATTTT.

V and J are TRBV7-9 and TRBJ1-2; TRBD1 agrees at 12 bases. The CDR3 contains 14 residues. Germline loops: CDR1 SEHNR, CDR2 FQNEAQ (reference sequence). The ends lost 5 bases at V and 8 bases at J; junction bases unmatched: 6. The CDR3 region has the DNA TGTGCCAGCAGCCCGGGGACAGGGGGCGAAGGCTACACCTTC. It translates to CASSPGTGGEGYTF. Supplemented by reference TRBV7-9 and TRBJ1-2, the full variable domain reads DTGVSQNPRHKITKRGQNVTFRCDPISEHNRLYWYRQTLGQGPEFLTYFQNEAQLEKSRLLSDRFSAERPKGSFSTLEIQRTEQGDSAMYLCASSPGTGGEGYTFGSGTRLTVV.

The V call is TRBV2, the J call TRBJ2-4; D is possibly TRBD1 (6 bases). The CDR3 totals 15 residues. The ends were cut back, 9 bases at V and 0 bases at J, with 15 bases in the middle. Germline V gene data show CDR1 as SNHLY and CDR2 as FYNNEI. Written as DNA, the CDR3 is TGTGCCAGTTCCTTACAGGGTCTAGCCAAAAACATTCAGTACTTC. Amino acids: CASSLQGLAKNIQYF.

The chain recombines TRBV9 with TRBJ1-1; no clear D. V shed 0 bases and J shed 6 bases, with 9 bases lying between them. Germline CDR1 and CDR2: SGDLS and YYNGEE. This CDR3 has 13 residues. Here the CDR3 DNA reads TGTGCCAGCAGCGTAGGGGCAAACCCTGAAGCTTTCTTT. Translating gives CASSVGANPEAFF.

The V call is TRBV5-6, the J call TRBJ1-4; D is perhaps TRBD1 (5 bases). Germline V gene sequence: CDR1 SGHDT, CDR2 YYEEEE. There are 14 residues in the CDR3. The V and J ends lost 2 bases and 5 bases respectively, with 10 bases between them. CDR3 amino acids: CASSFRGANEKLFF. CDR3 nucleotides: TGTGCCAGCAGCTTCCGCGGGGCGAATGAAAAACTGTTTTTT.

The CDR3: CASSDSAQARGGESYNEQFF. The CDR3 DNA follows: TGTGCCAGCAGTGACTCAGCCCAGGCCCGGGGGGGGGAATCCTACAATGAGCAGTTCTTC. The gene calls are TRBV6-4 and TRBJ2-1, with 8 bases that match TRBD2. CDR1 and CDR2 (germline): MRHNA, SNTAGT. The CDR3 covers 20 residues. V shed 0 bases and J 1 base; nucleotides not matched to a gene: 14.

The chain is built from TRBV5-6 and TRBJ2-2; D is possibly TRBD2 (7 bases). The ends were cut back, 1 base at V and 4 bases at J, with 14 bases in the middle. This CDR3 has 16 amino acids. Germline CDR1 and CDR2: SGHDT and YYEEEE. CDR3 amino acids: CASSLIRGGRTGELFF. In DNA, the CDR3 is TGTGCCAGCAGCTTGATCAGGGGAGGGCGCACCGGGGAGCTGTTTTTT.

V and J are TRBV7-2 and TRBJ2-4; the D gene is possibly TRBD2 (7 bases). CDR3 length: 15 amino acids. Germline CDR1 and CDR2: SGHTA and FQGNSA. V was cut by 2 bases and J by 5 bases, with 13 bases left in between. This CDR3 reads CASSLWGGPQNIQYF. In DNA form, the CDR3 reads TGTGCCAGCAGCTTATGGGGGGGCCCCCAAAACATTCAGTACTTC.

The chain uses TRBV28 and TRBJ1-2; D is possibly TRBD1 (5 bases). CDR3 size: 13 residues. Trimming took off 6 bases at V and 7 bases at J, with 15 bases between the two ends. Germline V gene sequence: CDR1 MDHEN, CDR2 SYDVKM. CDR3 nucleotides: TGTGCCAGCAGCTTCCCAGGGTATCTTGGCTACACCTTC. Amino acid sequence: CASSFPGYLGYTF.

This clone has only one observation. Here the CDR3 reads CASSLSGQGRNEQFF. The CDR3 DNA reads TGTGCCAGCAGCTTATCGGGACAGGGTAGGAATGAGCAGTTCTTC. The rearrangement uses TRBV7-9 and TRBJ2-1; 9 bases match TRBD1. The junction had 6 bases not matched to a gene; V was cut back by 2 bases and J by 7 bases. Per the germline V gene, CDR1 is SEHNR and CDR2 is FQNEAQ (reference sequence). The CDR3 extends over 15 amino acids.

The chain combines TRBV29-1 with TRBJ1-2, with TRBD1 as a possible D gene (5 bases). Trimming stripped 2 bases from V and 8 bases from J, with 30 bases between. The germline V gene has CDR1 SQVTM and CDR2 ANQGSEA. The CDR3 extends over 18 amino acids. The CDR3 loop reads CSVEKGSGHKEGIRGYTF. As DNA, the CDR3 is TGCAGCGTTGAAAAGGGGAGCGGCCACAAGGAGGGGATTAGGGGCTACACCTTC.

CDR3 bases: TGTGCCAGCAGCTTGTTGGCAGGCAATTCCCCCCTTGATACGCAGTATTTT. Protein sequence: CASSLLAGNSPLDTQYF. The chain recombines TRBV7-9 with TRBJ2-3, with D unclear. Trimming removed 3 bases at V and 6 bases at J, with 22 bases between. Germline V gene sequence: CDR1 SEHNR, CDR2 FQNEAQ (reference sequence). The CDR3 is 17 residues long.

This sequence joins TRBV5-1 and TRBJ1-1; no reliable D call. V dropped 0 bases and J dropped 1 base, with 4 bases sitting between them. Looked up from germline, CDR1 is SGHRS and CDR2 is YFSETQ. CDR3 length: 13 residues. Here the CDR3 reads CASSLEQNTEAFF. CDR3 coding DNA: TGCGCCAGCAGCTTGGAACAGAACACTGAAGCTTTCTTT.

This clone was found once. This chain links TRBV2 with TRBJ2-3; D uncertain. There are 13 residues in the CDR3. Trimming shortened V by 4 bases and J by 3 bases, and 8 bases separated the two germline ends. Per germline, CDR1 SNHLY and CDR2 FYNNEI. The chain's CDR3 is CASSVIQTDTQYF. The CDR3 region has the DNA TGTGCCAGCAGTGTTATACAGACAGATACGCAGTATTTT.